This T cell receptor (beta chain) appears in the sequencing data of a study of Ad26.COV2.S vaccination and SARS-CoV-2 variants. Study summary: The study gave Ad26.COV2.S intramuscularly, once or twice 56 days apart.

Germline V gene data show CDR1 as MDHEN and CDR2 as SYDVKM. The CDR3 spans 13 residues. J lost 5 bases, V lost 8 bases, and 8 bases had no gene match. Assay: immunoSEQ multiplex PCR; the TCRdb copy retains only in-frame clones and omits some. The sample lists around 340,000 clones, 88% occurring once. Study-wide findings and caveats: Vaccine recipients had higher spike-specific TCR breadth than placebo recipients.

Sample treatment: around 19 received Ad26.COV2.S at low or high dose, single or two shots; about 5 received placebo; per-sample allocation not given. Sampling was performed 63 days after the first vaccine or placebo injection. Participants' vaccine, an Ad26 vector, delivered Wuhan-strain SARS-CoV-2 spike. Of note for this clone: Its specificity is not known.

This receptor was taken from a person aged 18-60 years who received the Ad26.COV2.S COVID-19 vaccine or a placebo. The rearrangement uses TRBV28 and TRBJ2-7, with TRBD1 matching over 8 bases. Sequencing was performed on peripheral blood, taken in a trial of Ad26.COV2.S vaccine versus placebo. CDR3 amino acids: CASSDRGRDEQYF. The CDR3 DNA is TGTGCCAGCTCAGACAGGGGTCGAGACGAGCAGTACTTC.